The 22 T cell receptor beta chains below come from one sample, sequenced in a study of blood T cells in healthy people across ages. Using a J-beta primer mix together with a sample-barcoded 5' primer, a second PCR was run for roughly 6 to 11 cycles. TCRdb independently ran MiXCR on the 5' RACE reads; one entry per CDR3 protein. The sample contains roughly 720,000 distinct CDR3 sequences, approximately 53% of which appear only once. The sample consisted of blood. These receptors were obtained from an older man in good health.

The gene calls are TRBV11-2 and TRBJ2-3; tentatively, D is TRBD2 (6 bases). Trimming left V 8 bases short and J 0 bases short, with 6 bases between. From germline, CDR1 is SGHAT and CDR2 FQNNGV. This CDR3 is built from 12 residues. The CDR3 loop is CASGRSTDTQYF. In DNA form, the CDR3 reads TGTGCCAGCGGGAGGAGCACAGATACGCAGTATTTT.

The V call is TRBV3-1, the J call TRBJ1-1; weak D call: TRBD1 (6 bases). V was cut by 6 bases and J by 1 base, with 15 bases left in between. Germline assignment: CDR1 LGHDT and CDR2 YNNKEL (reference sequence). The CDR3 sequence is 15 residues long. The CDR3 sequence: CASRAGGGPNTEAFF. The CDR3 nucleotides read TGTGCCAGCAGGGCCGGAGGGGGGCCGAACACTGAAGCTTTCTTT.

This clonotype was counted only a few times. This chain joins TRBV5-1 and TRBJ2-7, with unresolved D. Trimming took off 1 base at V and 0 bases at J, with 8 bases between the two ends. The V gene's germline CDR1 is SGHRS and CDR2 YFSETQ. The CDR3 sequence is 14 residues long. The CDR3 protein is CASSLLADSYEQYF. CDR3 bases: TGCGCCAGCAGCTTGTTGGCAGACTCCTACGAGCAGTACTTC. Supplemented by reference TRBV5-1 and TRBJ2-7, the full variable domain reads KAGVTQTPRYLIKTRGQQVTLSCSPISGHRSVSWYQQTPGQGLQFLFEYFSETQRNKGNFPGRFSGRQFSNSRSEMNVSTLELGDSALYLCASSLLADSYEQYFGPGTRLTVT.

The chain is built from TRBV7-2 and TRBJ2-5, with D perhaps TRBD2 (5 bases). Germline V gene sequence: CDR1 SGHTA, CDR2 FQGNSA. The CDR3 is 15 residues long. V was clipped by 7 bases and J by 5 bases, with 20 bases between them. CDR3 sequence (DNA): TGTGCCAGCACCCTAGGGCCCGGACTCCAGGAGACCCAGTACTTC. This sequence encodes CASTLGPGLQETQYF. Drawing the rest from reference TRBV7-2 and TRBJ2-5, the complete variable domain is GAGVSQSPSNKVTEKGKDVELRCDPISGHTALYWYRQSLGQGLEFLIYFQGNSAPDKSGLPSDRFSAERTGGSVSTLTIQRTQQEDSAVYLCASTLGPGLQETQYFGPGTRLLVL.

The CDR3 region has the DNA TGCAGTGCTACAAGACAGGGGAGTGAAGCTTTCTTT. Amino acid sequence: CSATRQGSEAFF. The V gene is TRBV20-1, the J gene TRBJ1-1; 8 nucleotides align to TRBD1. J lost 7 bases, V lost 4 bases, and 5 bases had no gene match. Germline V CDR1 and CDR2: DFQATT, SNEGSKA (reference sequence). This CDR3 is 12 amino acids long.

This clonotype has a handful of counts. This chain connects TRBV7-9 to TRBJ2-1, with no clear D. Trimming shortened V by 4 bases and J by 0 bases, and 7 bases separated the two germline ends. Germline V gives CDR1 SEHNR, CDR2 FQNEAQ (reference sequence). This CDR3 region has 14 residues. The CDR3 nucleotides are TGTGCCAGCAGCTGGGTCAGCTCCTACAATGAGCAGTTCTTC. Its protein product is CASSWVSSYNEQFF.

The chain joins TRBV6-1 to TRBJ1-1; D is uncertain. CDR1 and CDR2 from the germline V gene are MNHNS and SASEGT. The CDR3 loop spans 17 amino acids. Trimming took 7 bases from V and 4 from J, leaving 25 bases between them. CDR3 in amino acids: CASMSAGHNLAGTEAFF. CDR3 nucleotide sequence: TGTGCCAGCATGTCTGCTGGCCATAACCTCGCAGGCACTGAAGCTTTCTTT.

This clonotype has a handful of counts. J is TRBJ2-1 and V is TRBV10-3; a weak D match, TRBD2 (7 bases). The CDR3 totals 15 residues. Trimming shortened V by 0 bases and J by 6 bases, and 12 bases separated the two germline ends. Per the germline V gene, CDR1 is ENHRY and CDR2 is SYGVKD. CDR3 in DNA: TGTGCCATCAGTGAGTCGGGGGCGGGGGTCAATGAGCAGTTCTTC. It is translated as CAISESGAGVNEQFF.

This clonotype showed up just a few times. The J gene is TRBJ2-7, the V gene TRBV5-5; TRBD1 aligns across 12 bases. This CDR3 contains 16 residues. V was clipped by 0 bases and J by 4 bases; unmatched bases: 5. Germline V gene sequence: CDR1 SGHKS, CDR2 YYEKEE (reference sequence). CDR3: CASSLAGQGAVYEQYF. For the CDR3, the DNA is TGTGCCAGCAGCTTGGCGGGACAGGGGGCCGTTTACGAGCAGTACTTC. Full variable domain (outside the CDR3, taken from reference TRBV5-5 and TRBJ2-7): DAGVTQSPTHLIKTRGQQVTLRCSPISGHKSVSWYQQVLGQGPQFIFQYYEKEERGRGNFPDRFSARQFPNYSSELNVNALLLGDSALYLCASSLAGQGAVYEQYFGPGTRLTVT.

V usage is TRBV18 and J usage is TRBJ2-7; D may correspond to TRBD1 or TRBD2 (5 bases each). The germline V gene encodes CDR1 KGHSH and CDR2 LQKENI. Deletions cut 5 bases from V and 5 bases from J, with 16 bases between. This CDR3 comprises 14 residues. The CDR3 spells CASSRGSVSNEQYF. CDR3 DNA: TGTGCCAGCTCAAGGGGTAGCGTGTCGAACGAGCAGTACTTC.

The V and J genes are TRBV4-2 and TRBJ2-7; 8 nucleotides align to TRBD2. The CDR3 is made up of 16 amino acids. V shed 5 bases, J shed 0 bases, and the junction held 9 bases outside the gene matches. CDR1 LGHNA and CDR2 YNFKEQ come from the germline V gene. In nucleotides, the CDR3 is TGTGCCAGCAGCACCTCACTAGCGGTGAGCTCCTACGAGCAGTACTTC. It specifies CASSTSLAVSSYEQYF.

The rearrangement joins TRBV14 to TRBJ2-1; D call uncertain. Deletions cut 2 bases from V and 5 bases from J, with 19 bases between. The CDR3 sequence is 17 residues long. Germline assignment: CDR1 SGHDN and CDR2 FVKESK. The CDR3: CASSQFFVGSWDNEQFF. CDR3 DNA sequence: TGTGCCAGCAGCCAATTTTTTGTGGGATCCTGGGACAATGAGCAGTTCTTC.

This clonotype was seen a few times. The V call is TRBV12-3 or TRBV12-4, the J call TRBJ1-5; D ambiguous. The V end lost 5 bases, the J end lost 5 bases, and 19 bases lay between the germline ends. This CDR3 is 16 amino acids long. The CDR3 region is CASSQIPRGIDQPQHF. CDR3 nucleotides: TGTGCCAGCAGTCAAATACCTCGGGGTATAGATCAGCCCCAGCATTTT.

The gene calls are TRBV5-1 and TRBJ1-1, with 7 nucleotides matching TRBD1. The CDR3 runs 15 residues. Trimming at V came to 0 bases and at J to 0 bases, leaving 2 bases not matched to a gene. Germline lookup yields CDR1 SGHRS and CDR2 YFSETQ. The CDR3 sequence is CASSLGGQMNTEAFF. For the CDR3, the DNA is TGCGCCAGCAGCTTGGGGGGACAGATGAACACTGAAGCTTTCTTT.

The rearrangement uses TRBV11-2 and TRBJ2-1; 8 positions agree with TRBD2. The CDR3 has 16 amino acids. After removal of 5 bases from V and 7 bases from J, the junction contained 13 bases not matched to a gene. Germline V gene lookup returns CDR1 SGHAT and CDR2 FQNNGV. Written as DNA, the CDR3 is TGTGCCAGCAGCCCCATAGCGGGGCGCCTCCCTAATGAGCAGTTCTTC. As protein: CASSPIAGRLPNEQFF.

In this sample, this clonotype turned up a few times. This chain joins TRBV6-4 and TRBJ2-3, with TRBD2 matching 10 bases. This CDR3 has 16 residues. The germline V gene has CDR1 MRHNA and CDR2 SNTAGT. The V and J ends lost 5 bases and 14 bases, in that order; junction bases with no gene match: 19. The CDR3 DNA is TGTGCCAGCAGTAAGCTAGCGGGAGATGGGCACAGATACGCGTATTTT. Protein product: CASSKLAGDGHRYAYF.

The chain carries TRBV4-2 and TRBJ2-6; possibly TRBD1 for D (5 bases). The germline CDR1 and CDR2 sequences are LGHNA and YNFKEQ. V shed 0 bases and J shed 0 bases, with 15 bases lying between them. CDR3 length equals 19 residues. The CDR3 is CASSQDLGRADSGANVLTF. The CDR3 nucleotides are TGTGCCAGCAGCCAAGATCTTGGCAGGGCTGACTCTGGGGCCAACGTCCTGACTTTC.

The chain couples TRBV20-1 to TRBJ2-7, with 9 bases aligning to TRBD2. This CDR3 spans 16 amino acids. CDR1 and CDR2 from the germline V gene are DFQATT and SNEGSKA (reference sequence). V shed 0 bases, J shed 6 bases, and the junction held 12 bases outside the gene matches. The CDR3 loop reads CSARDRGGTSPLEQYF. As DNA, the CDR3 is TGCAGTGCTAGAGATCGGGGAGGGACTAGCCCCCTCGAGCAGTACTTC.

The table lists this clonotype with a few counts. This chain connects TRBV3-1 to TRBJ2-5, with 10 bases identical to TRBD2. Trimming cost V 5 bases and J 0 bases; bases outside gene matches: 6. Germline CDR1 is LGHDT and CDR2 is YNNKEL (reference sequence). The CDR3 sequence is 16 residues long. In DNA form, the CDR3 reads TGTGCCAGCAGCAGAAGCGGGAGGGCTAACCAAGAGACCCAGTACTTC. Translation gives CASSRSGRANQETQYF.

The table lists this clonotype with a few counts. The V gene is TRBV6-6, the J gene TRBJ1-2; no definite D call. This CDR3 comprises 12 residues. In germline, CDR1 is MNHNY, CDR2 SVGAGI (reference sequence). Between the trimmed V and J ends, which lost 5 bases and 8 bases, there was a span of 12 bases. In DNA, the CDR3 is TGTGCCAGCAGTCAATCGGGAGTGGGCTACACCTTC. Its protein product is CASSQSGVGYTF.

The chain combines TRBV2 with TRBJ1-4; TRBD1 might be the D (5 bases). Looked up from germline, CDR1 is SNHLY and CDR2 is FYNNEI. CDR3 length equals 14 residues. V was cut by 4 bases and J by 4 bases, with 10 bases left in between. CDR3 residues: CASSVGALNEKLFF. The CDR3 DNA reads TGTGCCAGCAGTGTCGGGGCTCTTAATGAAAAACTGTTTTTT.

This chain links TRBV9 with TRBJ2-7, with 7 nucleotides matching TRBD2. With V trimmed by 2 bases and J by 2 bases, 10 bases remained unmatched. The germline gives CDR1 SGDLS, CDR2 YYNGEE. This CDR3 is 16 amino acids long. The CDR3, as DNA: TGTGCCAGCAGCGTCTACCGGACTAGTTACCCCTACGAGCAGTACTTC. The encoded protein is CASSVYRTSYPYEQYF.